This entry lists 28 T cell receptor beta chains sequenced from one sample in a study of identifying expanded T cells in peripheral blood. TCRdb's copy holds only in-frame clones and misses some; the assay was immunoSEQ multiplex PCR. Among about 110,000 clones listed, around 89% were seen once. The sequenced sample consisted of blood. All receptors come from a person between 18 and 75 years old in good health.

V is TRBV10-3 and J is TRBJ2-3, with D maybe TRBD2 (6 bases). Deletions cut 8 bases from V and 0 bases from J, with 9 bases between. Looked up from germline, CDR1 is ENHRY and CDR2 is SYGVKD. The CDR3 has 13 amino acids. The CDR3 region has the DNA TGTGCCATCCGGGGGACGAGCACAGATACGCAGTATTTT. This codes for CAIRGTSTDTQYF.

The chain recombines TRBV30 with TRBJ1-1; D remains ambiguous. Germline V CDR1 and CDR2: GTSNPN, SVGIG (reference sequence). The ends were cut back, 3 bases at V and 1 base at J, with 3 bases in the middle. The length of the CDR3 is 11 residues. The CDR3 sequence: CAWRWNTEAFF. The CDR3 bases are TGTGCCTGGAGATGGAACACTGAAGCTTTCTTT.

V and J are TRBV21-1 and TRBJ2-5. TRBV21-1 is listed as a pseudogene. The CDR3 length is 15 residues. The CDR3 DNA sequence: TGTGCCAGCAGCAAATCCGACGGCAACCAAGAGACCCAGTACTTC. It codes for CASSKSDGNQETQYF.

V usage is TRBV18 and J usage is TRBJ1-2; 9 bases match TRBD1. From germline, CDR1 is KGHSH and CDR2 LQKENI. CDR3 length: 15 amino acids. V dropped 3 bases and J dropped 2; count of bases not matched to a gene: 4. CDR3 DNA: TGTGCCAGCTCACCTACGGGACAGGGAAACTATGGCTACACCTTC. It yields the protein CASSPTGQGNYGYTF.

In this sample, this clone turned up a few times. V usage is TRBV12-5 and J usage is TRBJ2-7; TRBD1 agrees at 9 bases. Germline V gene sequence: CDR1 LGHNT, CDR2 FRNRAP. The CDR3 is 16 residues long. J was trimmed by 6 bases and V by 3 bases; bases with no gene match: 12. CDR3 bases: TGTGCTAGTGGTTTTCAAACAGGGGGCTGGGGGGGCGAGCAGTACTTC. Its protein product is CASGFQTGGWGGEQYF.

The J gene is TRBJ2-1, the V gene TRBV4-3; the D call may be TRBD1 or TRBD2 (6 bases each). CDR1 is LGHNA, CDR2 YSLEER, per germline. The CDR3 extends over 14 amino acids. The V and J ends lost 4 bases and 7 bases respectively, with 14 bases between them. The CDR3, as DNA: TGCGCCAGCAGCCCCTTGTCGGGGGCGAATGAGCAGTTCTTC. This gives the protein CASSPLSGANEQFF.

The count of this clone is one. Here the CDR3 reads CASSQYIGASGGGQYF. CDR3 in DNA: TGCGCCAGCAGCCAATACATAGGGGCTAGCGGGGGGGGGCAGTACTTC. The chain employs TRBV4-1 and TRBJ2-7; TRBD2 agrees at 12 bases. The CDR3 consists of 16 residues. The V segment lost 2 bases and the J segment 9 bases; nucleotides outside the gene matches: 11. The germline V gene encodes CDR1 MGHRA and CDR2 YSYEKL.

V is TRBV10-3 and J is TRBJ1-3; D gene ambiguous. Trimming took off 5 bases at V and 0 bases at J, with 14 bases between the two ends. Germline V gene sequence: CDR1 ENHRY, CDR2 SYGVKD. CDR3 size: 16 residues. The CDR3 DNA reads as TGTGCCATCAGTTCGACACGAAGGAGCTCTGGAAACACCATATATTTT. Translating it yields CAISSTRRSSGNTIYF.

The CDR3 nucleotides are TGTGCCAGCAGCCCGCAGCGGGGGCATGAAGCTTTCTTT. Translated, it gives CASSPQRGHEAFF. V usage is TRBV7-2 and J usage is TRBJ1-1; perhaps TRBD1 as D (6 bases). V lost 5 bases and J lost 7, with 14 bases in between. The CDR3 is made up of 13 amino acids. CDR1 and CDR2 from the germline V gene are SGHTA and FQGNSA.

The chain employs TRBV4-1 and TRBJ2-1, with 9 bases fitting TRBD2. The germline CDR1 and CDR2 sequences are MGHRA and YSYEKL. This CDR3 is built from 16 residues. V trimming: 4 bases; J trimming: 4 bases; junction bases outside the gene matches: 8. CDR3 protein: CASSPRGSGGYNEQFF. CDR3 bases: TGCGCCAGCAGCCCCCGGGGGAGCGGGGGGTACAATGAGCAGTTCTTC.

The J gene is TRBJ1-1, the V gene TRBV6-5; D remains ambiguous. Trimming removed 2 bases at V and 2 bases at J, with 6 bases between. This CDR3 is 13 amino acids long. The V gene's germline CDR1 is MNHEY and CDR2 SVGAGI. This CDR3 is CASSYLINTEAFF. The CDR3 nucleotides read TGTGCCAGCAGTTACCTAATAAACACTGAAGCTTTCTTT.

The V call is TRBV29-1, the J call TRBJ2-1; D is uncertain. This CDR3 has 11 amino acids. Trimming stripped 5 bases from V and 2 bases from J, with 4 bases between. In germline, CDR1 is SQVTM, CDR2 ANQGSEA. The CDR3 here is CSVTAYNEQFF. In DNA form, the CDR3 reads TGCAGCGTTACAGCCTACAATGAGCAGTTCTTC.

The chain uses TRBV23-1 and TRBJ2-1; unclear D gene. TRBV23-1 is treated as an ORF (open reading frame) with a function not yet certain. The CDR3 extends over 13 amino acids. The V end was cut by 3 bases, the J end by 2 bases, with 5 bases between. CDR3 in amino acids: CASSQEPYNEQFF. Written as DNA, the CDR3 is TGCGCCAGCAGTCAGGAACCCTACAATGAGCAGTTCTTC.

V gene TRBV18 combines with J gene TRBJ1-4, with D hard to call. Trimming removed 3 bases at V and 7 bases at J, with 15 bases between. Germline CDR1 is KGHSH and CDR2 is LQKENI. There are 15 residues in the CDR3. CDR3 residues: CASSPDSALGEKLFF. In DNA form, the CDR3 reads TGTGCCAGCTCACCCGACTCTGCCTTGGGTGAAAAACTGTTTTTT.

J is TRBJ1-2 and V is TRBV4-1; TRBD1 agrees at 9 bases. The CDR3 consists of 13 residues. The V and J ends lost 4 bases and 6 bases, in that order; junction bases with no gene match: 3. Germline CDR1 reads MGHRA; CDR2 reads YSYEKL. Written as DNA, the CDR3 is TGCGCCAGCAGCCTACAGGGGGCTGATGGCTACACCTTC. Translating gives CASSLQGADGYTF.

The chain links TRBV7-9 to TRBJ2-1; TRBD1 agrees at 9 bases. With 5 bases clipped from V and 7 bases from J, the junction kept 18 bases outside the gene matches. Looked up from germline, CDR1 is SEHNR and CDR2 is FQNEAQ (reference sequence). The CDR3 contains 18 residues. CDR3 residues: CASSSVPGQGALLNEQFF. As DNA, the CDR3 is TGTGCCAGCAGCAGCGTCCCGGGACAGGGAGCGCTATTAAATGAGCAGTTCTTC.

This chain links TRBV7-2 with TRBJ2-3; 7 bases map to TRBD2. Germline CDR1 reads SGHTA; CDR2 reads FQGNSA. V was pared by 0 bases and J by 4 bases, with 4 bases of the junction left unmatched. The CDR3 has 15 residues. Written as DNA, the CDR3 is TGTGCCAGCAGCTTAGCGGGGGGGGAGGCAGATACGCAGTATTTT. Its protein is CASSLAGGEADTQYF.

The chain joins TRBV5-5 to TRBJ1-6; 11 bases fit TRBD1. This CDR3 is 15 amino acids long. The germline gives CDR1 SGHKS, CDR2 YYEKEE (reference sequence). Trimming cost V 4 bases and J 8 bases; bases outside gene matches: 5. The DNA for the CDR3 is TGTGCCAGCAGCCAGGGACAGGGGGGCGATTCACCCCTCCACTTT. Residues: CASSQGQGGDSPLHF.

The chain links TRBV28 to TRBJ1-1; unclear D gene. Trimming shortened V by 2 bases and J by 5 bases, and 3 bases separated the two germline ends. This CDR3 is built from 11 residues. In germline, CDR1 is MDHEN, CDR2 SYDVKM. CDR3 sequence (DNA): TGTGCCAGCAGTTTAATTACTGAAGCTTTCTTT. It codes for CASSLITEAFF.

In this sample, this clone turned up once. This chain uses TRBV5-1 with TRBJ2-5; 7 bases map to TRBD1. The CDR3 extends over 15 amino acids. V was pared by 0 bases and J by 7 bases, with 9 bases of the junction left unmatched. Germline V CDR1 and CDR2: SGHRS, YFSETQ. The CDR3 DNA is TGCGCCAGCAGCTTGGAAAGGGGGCTTGGCCGGACCCAGTACTTC. Its protein is CASSLERGLGRTQYF.

This chain uses TRBV19 with TRBJ1-2, with D tentatively TRBD1 (5 bases). CDR1 and CDR2 from the germline V gene are LNHDA and SQIVND (reference sequence). CDR3 size: 13 residues. V was shortened by 5 bases and J by 5 bases, with 12 bases between the two germline ends. Here the CDR3 DNA reads TGTGCCAGTAGTCACGGGACGGGATATGGCTACACCTTC. Encoded protein: CASSHGTGYGYTF.

This chain's CDR3 is CASSPRENIQYF. In nucleotides, the CDR3 is TGTGCCAGTAGCCCCCGTGAAAACATTCAGTACTTC. The chain joins TRBV19 to TRBJ2-4; D is unresolved. V was shortened by 6 bases and J by 5 bases, with 8 bases between the two germline ends. The length of the CDR3 is 12 residues. Germline V CDR1 and CDR2: LNHDA, SQIVND (reference sequence).

The rearrangement uses TRBV29-1 and TRBJ2-3; D might be TRBD1 or TRBD2, each matching 6 bases. Between the trimmed V and J ends, which lost 7 bases and 4 bases, there was a span of 18 bases. From germline, CDR1 is SQVTM and CDR2 ANQGSEA. The CDR3 has 14 residues. The CDR3 DNA sequence: TGCAGCGCCCAGGTGGGGGGCCTCGCAGATACGCAGTATTTT. Translation: CSAQVGGLADTQYF.

The V call is TRBV5-4, the J call TRBJ1-2; D uncertain. V lost 2 bases and J lost 9, with 11 bases in between. Germline V lookup: CDR1 SGHNT, CDR2 YYREEE (reference sequence). There are 12 residues in the CDR3. Written as DNA, the CDR3 is TGTGCCAGCAGCTTTAAACACACCAGCTACACCTTC. This gives the protein CASSFKHTSYTF.

V gene TRBV19 combines with J gene TRBJ2-3; perhaps TRBD2 as D (5 bases). CDR3 size: 14 residues. Germline CDR1 and CDR2: LNHDA and SQIVND (reference sequence). V was clipped by 3 bases and J by 0 bases, with 7 bases between them. Here the CDR3 reads CASSIRTSTDTQYF. DNA of the CDR3: TGTGCCAGTAGTATTCGGACTAGCACAGATACGCAGTATTTT.

The chain recombines TRBV11-3 with TRBJ2-1; D may be TRBD2 (6 bases). From germline, CDR1 is SGHNT and CDR2 YENEEA. V gave up 5 bases and J gave up 7 bases, with 12 bases separating them. The CDR3 has 13 residues. The CDR3 spells CASSPGTSNEQFF. For the CDR3, the DNA is TGTGCCAGCAGCCCCGGGACTTCGAATGAGCAGTTCTTC.

This rearrangement joins TRBV5-6 to TRBJ2-5; 7 nucleotides align to TRBD1. This CDR3 is 14 amino acids long. J lost 4 bases, V lost 4 bases, and 7 bases had no gene match. Germline values: CDR1 SGHDT, CDR2 YYEEEE. CDR3 DNA: TGTGCCAGCAGCGGAACAGGGGTCGTAGAGACCCAGTACTTC. Amino acid sequence: CASSGTGVVETQYF.

J is TRBJ2-6 and V is TRBV5-1; tentatively, D is TRBD1 (6 bases). Looked up from germline, CDR1 is SGHRS and CDR2 is YFSETQ. This CDR3 contains 15 residues. V was trimmed by 4 bases and J by 1 base, leaving 9 bases between them. This CDR3 is CASSGTGSGANVLTF. The DNA for the CDR3 is TGCGCCAGCAGCGGCACAGGGTCTGGGGCCAACGTCCTGACTTTC.